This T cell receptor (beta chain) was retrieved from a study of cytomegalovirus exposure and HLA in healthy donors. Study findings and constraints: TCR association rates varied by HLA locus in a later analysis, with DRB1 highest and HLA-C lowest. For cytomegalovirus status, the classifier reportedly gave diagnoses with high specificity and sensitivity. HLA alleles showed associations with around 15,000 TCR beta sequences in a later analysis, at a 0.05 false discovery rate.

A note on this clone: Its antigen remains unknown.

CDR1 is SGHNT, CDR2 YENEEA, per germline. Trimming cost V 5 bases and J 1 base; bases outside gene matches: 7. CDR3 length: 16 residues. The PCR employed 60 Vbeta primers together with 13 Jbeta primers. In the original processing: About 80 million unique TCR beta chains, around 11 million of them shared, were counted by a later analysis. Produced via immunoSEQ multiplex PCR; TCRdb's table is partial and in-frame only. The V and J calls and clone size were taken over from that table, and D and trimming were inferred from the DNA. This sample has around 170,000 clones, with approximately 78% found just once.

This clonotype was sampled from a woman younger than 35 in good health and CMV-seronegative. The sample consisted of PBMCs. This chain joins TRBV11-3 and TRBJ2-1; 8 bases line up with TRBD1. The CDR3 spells CASSIGQGFSYNEQFF. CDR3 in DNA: TGTGCCAGCAGCATCGGACAGGGATTTTCCTACAATGAGCAGTTCTTC.